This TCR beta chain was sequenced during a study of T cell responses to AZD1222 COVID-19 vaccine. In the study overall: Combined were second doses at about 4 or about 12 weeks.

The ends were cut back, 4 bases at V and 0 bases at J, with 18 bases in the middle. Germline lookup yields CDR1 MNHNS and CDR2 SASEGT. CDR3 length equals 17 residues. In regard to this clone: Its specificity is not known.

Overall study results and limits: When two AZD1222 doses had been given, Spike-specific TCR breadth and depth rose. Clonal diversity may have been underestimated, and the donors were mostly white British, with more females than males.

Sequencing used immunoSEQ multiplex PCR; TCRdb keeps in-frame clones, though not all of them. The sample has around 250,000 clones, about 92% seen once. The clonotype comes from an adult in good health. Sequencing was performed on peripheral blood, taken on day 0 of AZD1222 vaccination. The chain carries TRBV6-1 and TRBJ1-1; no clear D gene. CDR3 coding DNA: TGTGCCAGCAGTGTAAATTTTTTGGTGGGATTGAACACTGAAGCTTTCTTT. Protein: CASSVNFLVGLNTEAFF.